The 11 T cell receptor beta chains reported below all come from one sample, sequenced in a study of blood T cell repertoires in COVID-19. TCRdb's table, derived via immunoSEQ multiplex PCR, lists solely in-frame clones and lacks some. The sample consists of hundreds of thousands of clones, about 80% of them appearing once. Sequencing was done on a sample of peripheral blood. The receptors were gathered from an elderly man with acute or convalescent COVID-19.

V usage is TRBV7-9 and J usage is TRBJ2-7; 8 nucleotides line up with TRBD1. V shed 0 bases, J shed 5 bases, and the junction held 6 bases outside the gene matches. Germline values: CDR1 SEHNR, CDR2 FQNEAQ (reference sequence). The CDR3 length is 15 residues. The CDR3 DNA reads as TGTGCCAGCAGCTTAGCATCCTTGACAGGGGACGAGCAGTACTTC. Amino acids: CASSLASLTGDEQYF.

This chain uses TRBV2 with TRBJ1-2; 10 bases agree with TRBD1. After removal of 3 bases from V and 8 bases from J, the junction contained 12 bases not matched to a gene. In germline, CDR1 is SNHLY, CDR2 FYNNEI. The CDR3 totals 16 residues. CDR3 bases: TGTGCCAGCAGTGAGACCCGGGGGACAGGGGCAGGGGGCTACACCTTC. It codes for CASSETRGTGAGGYTF.

The CDR3 DNA reads as TGTGCCAGCAGTTCGCAGGGTCGGCCCCAGCATTTT. Its translation is CASSSQGRPQHF. The chain is built from TRBV28 and TRBJ1-5, with a weak D call TRBD1 (5 bases). Germline V gene lookup returns CDR1 MDHEN and CDR2 SYDVKM. Trimming shortened V by 4 bases and J by 9 bases, and 10 bases separated the two germline ends. This CDR3 has 12 amino acids.

The chain joins TRBV6-5 to TRBJ2-3, with a possible D match to TRBD1 (7 bases). Trimming removed 4 bases from V and 1 base from J, with 15 bases in between. The CDR3 runs to 16 residues. The germline V gene encodes CDR1 MNHEY and CDR2 SVGAGI. The CDR3 sequence is CASSLRQGGGTDTQYF. CDR3 coding DNA: TGTGCCAGCAGTTTAAGACAGGGAGGAGGCACAGATACGCAGTATTTT.

This sequence joins TRBV7-9 and TRBJ2-3, with D uncertain. The CDR3 has 16 amino acids. The germline gives CDR1 SEHNR, CDR2 FQNEAQ (reference sequence). Trimming took off 1 base at V and 0 bases at J, with 11 bases between the two ends. CDR3 sequence (DNA): TGTGCCAGCAGCTTAGGCGTCCAGGCTAGCACAGATACGCAGTATTTT. It specifies CASSLGVQASTDTQYF.

The chain has TRBV29-1 and TRBJ1-5, with a weak D call TRBD1 (5 bases). The germline V and J ends were trimmed by 6 bases and 4 bases, with 16 bases remaining between them. This CDR3 has 14 amino acids. Germline CDR1 reads SQVTM; CDR2 reads ANQGSEA. The CDR3 spells CSVGKGTENQPQHF. As DNA, the CDR3 is TGCAGCGTGGGAAAGGGGACTGAAAATCAGCCCCAGCATTTT.

This clone occurred a few times. The V and J genes are TRBV5-1 and TRBJ1-5; 7 bases are shared with TRBD1. The V segment lost 0 bases and the J segment 5 bases; nucleotides outside the gene matches: 2. CDR3 length equals 14 residues. Germline-derived CDR1 and CDR2 are SGHRS and YFSETQ. The CDR3 loop reads CASSLGQGDQPQHF. The CDR3, as DNA: TGCGCCAGCAGCTTGGGACAGGGTGATCAGCCCCAGCATTTT. Using reference TRBV5-1 and TRBJ1-5 for the parts outside the CDR3, the full variable domain is KAGVTQTPRYLIKTRGQQVTLSCSPISGHRSVSWYQQTPGQGLQFLFEYFSETQRNKGNFPGRFSGRQFSNSRSEMNVSTLELGDSALYLCASSLGQGDQPQHFGDGTRLSIL.

The chain recombines TRBV12-2 with TRBJ2-1; the table gives TRBD2 as D, unverified against the DNA. TRBV12-2 is a pseudogene. The CDR3 is 16 amino acids. CDR3 protein: CASRLPRGGLYNEQFF. The CDR3 DNA sequence: TGTGCAAGTCGCTTACCACGCGGGGGGCTCTACAATGAGCAGTTCTTC.

The chain recombines TRBV2 with TRBJ1-3; D is undetermined. Germline CDR1 SNHLY, CDR2 FYNNEI. V dropped 5 bases and J dropped 1 base, with 15 bases sitting between them. This CDR3 has 16 residues. CDR3 loop: CASSPRPPGSGNTIYF. In DNA form, the CDR3 reads TGTGCCAGCAGTCCCCGACCGCCGGGATCTGGAAACACCATATATTTT.

This clone has only one observation. The gene calls are TRBV28 and TRBJ2-2; 7 bases fit TRBD1. The germline V gene has CDR1 MDHEN and CDR2 SYDVKM. The CDR3 is 14 amino acids. J was trimmed by 6 bases and V by 7 bases; bases with no gene match: 8. In DNA, the CDR3 is TGTGCCAGCACCCCTCAACAGGGGCCCGGGGAGCTGTTTTTT. It encodes CASTPQQGPGELFF.

The gene calls are TRBV5-6 and TRBJ1-2, with TRBD1 as a possible D gene (5 bases). V lost 7 bases to trimming and J lost 1 base, with 11 bases between them. The CDR3 consists of 13 residues. CDR1 and CDR2 from the germline V gene are SGHDT and YYEEEE. This CDR3 is CASGVGGNYGYTF. CDR3 nucleotides: TGTGCCAGCGGGGTCGGGGGTAACTATGGCTACACCTTC.